This T cell receptor (beta chain) was sequenced during a study of shared clonotypes between healthy human individuals. From germline, CDR1 is LNHDA and CDR2 SQIVND (reference sequence). The CDR3 is 13 amino acids. V lost 11 bases to trimming and J lost 3 bases, with 16 bases between them. Sequencing was performed with immunoSEQ multiplex PCR; in TCRdb, only in-frame clones are kept and a portion is missing. The table shows around 500,000 clones, with 76% occurring only once. This clone was seen only once. The chain combines TRBV19 with TRBJ1-2, with unresolved D. This clonotype was sampled from a woman in her thirties or forties in good health. Some clones in this sample may be carry-over from other donors' samples. Sequencing was done on a sample of PBMCs. In DNA, the CDR3 is TGTGCCGGAGAGTTGACACCTCACTATGGCTACACCTTC. Translation: CAGELTPHYGYTF.